These T cell receptor beta chains were read from a single sample in a study of OX40 agonist ivuxolimab in advanced cancers. Data came from immunoSEQ multiplex PCR; TCRdb stores just in-frame clones and leaves some out. The sample records around 66,000 clones, 80% to 85% being singletons. The material was CD4+ or CD8+ T cells sorted from blood, obtained in a trial of the OX40 agonist ivuxolimab. These receptors were obtained from an adult with an advanced solid tumor such as melanoma, head and neck, liver or kidney cancer. The CDR3 runs from the conserved cysteine through the conserved F or W. D genes are given only for firm matches. Not every row has a clone size; where given, it reads once, few, many or a size class.

j_call: TRBJ2-1
d_call: .
v_call: TRBV7-2
clone_size: .
cdr3_aa: CASSLTRTGSGEQFF
cdr3_nt: TGTGCCAGCAGCCTCACTCGAACAGGGTCGGGAGAGCAGTTCTTC

j_call: TRBJ1-5
d_call: TRBD1
v_call: TRBV6-1
clone_size: .
cdr3_aa: CASSDSTGDWEPQHF
cdr3_nt: TGTGCCAGCAGTGACTCGACAGGGGATTGGGAGCCCCAGCATTTT

j_call: TRBJ1-4
d_call: .
v_call: TRBV6-6
clone_size: .
cdr3_aa: CASSTSGEGEKLFF
cdr3_nt: TGTGCCAGCAGTACTTCCGGGGAGGGTGAAAAACTGTTTTTT

j_call: TRBJ2-3
d_call: TRBD2
v_call: TRBV5-6
clone_size: .
cdr3_aa: CASSFIAGGTDTQYF
cdr3_nt: TGTGCCAGCAGCTTCATAGCGGGGGGTACAGATACGCAGTATTTT

j_call: TRBJ1-1
d_call: .
v_call: TRBV6-1
clone_size: .
cdr3_aa: CASSERFSNTEAFF
cdr3_nt: TGTGCCAGCAGTGAGAGATTTTCGAACACTGAAGCTTTCTTT

j_call: TRBJ1-6
d_call: TRBD1
v_call: TRBV4-3
clone_size: .
cdr3_aa: CASNKNLPGTGGNSPLHF
cdr3_nt: TGCGCCAGCAATAAAAACCTTCCCGGGACAGGGGGGAATTCACCCCTCCACTTT

j_call: TRBJ1-2
d_call: TRBD1
v_call: TRBV7-9
clone_size: .
cdr3_aa: CASSLSVGTGEFGYTF
cdr3_nt: TGTGCCAGCAGCTTAAGCGTCGGGACAGGGGAGTTTGGCTACACCTTC

j_call: TRBJ1-2
d_call: .
v_call: TRBV28
clone_size: .
cdr3_aa: CASLTQPSGYTF
cdr3_nt: TGTGCCAGCCTGACCCAGCCGAGTGGCTACACCTTC

j_call: TRBJ2-5
d_call: TRBD1
v_call: TRBV5-1
clone_size: .
cdr3_aa: CASSGSGQGRETQYF
cdr3_nt: TGCGCCAGCAGCGGATCGGGACAGGGGCGTGAGACCCAGTACTTC

j_call: TRBJ2-6
d_call: TRBD1
v_call: TRBV28
clone_size: .
cdr3_aa: CASSQGTGSAGANVLTF
cdr3_nt: TGTGCCAGCAGCCAAGGGACAGGTAGCGCTGGGGCCAACGTCCTGACTTTC

j_call: TRBJ2-5
d_call: .
v_call: TRBV7-2
clone_size: .
cdr3_aa: CASSLGGSQETQYF
cdr3_nt: TGTGCCAGCAGTCTTGGGGGAAGCCAAGAGACCCAGTACTTC

j_call: TRBJ2-2
d_call: .
v_call: TRBV7-3
clone_size: .
cdr3_aa: CASSGDTNTGELFF
cdr3_nt: TGTGCCAGCAGCGGGGACACTAACACCGGGGAGCTGTTTTTT

j_call: TRBJ2-7
d_call: TRBD2
v_call: TRBV6-6
clone_size: .
cdr3_aa: CASSRLAGVYEQYF
cdr3_nt: TGTGCCAGCAGTCGACTAGCGGGGGTTTACGAGCAGTACTTC

j_call: TRBJ2-3
d_call: .
v_call: TRBV11-2
clone_size: .
cdr3_aa: CASSRAGYTDTQYF
cdr3_nt: TGTGCCAGCAGCAGAGCCGGGTACACAGATACGCAGTATTTT

j_call: TRBJ2-1
d_call: TRBD2
v_call: TRBV6-6
clone_size: .
cdr3_aa: CASSYRTSGDNEQFF
cdr3_nt: TGTGCCAGCAGTTATCGGACTAGCGGGGACAATGAGCAGTTCTTC

j_call: TRBJ1-1
d_call: .
v_call: TRBV7-9
clone_size: .
cdr3_aa: CASSLGTYEAFF
cdr3_nt: TGTGCCAGCAGCTTAGGGACTTATGAAGCTTTCTTT

j_call: TRBJ1-2
d_call: .
v_call: TRBV9
clone_size: .
cdr3_aa: CASSVVGNYGYTF
cdr3_nt: TGTGCCAGCAGCGTAGTGGGCAACTATGGCTACACCTTC

j_call: TRBJ2-3
d_call: .
v_call: TRBV5-4
clone_size: .
cdr3_aa: CASSLRTTSTDTQYF
cdr3_nt: TGTGCCAGCAGCTTGCGCACAACTAGCACAGATACGCAGTATTTT

j_call: TRBJ1-2
d_call: .
v_call: TRBV2
clone_size: once
cdr3_aa: CASSDAGQISYVYGYTF
cdr3_nt: TGTGCCAGCAGTGACGCCGGACAGATCTCCTACGTCTATGGCTACACCTTC

j_call: TRBJ2-7
d_call: TRBD1
v_call: TRBV5-1
clone_size: .
cdr3_aa: CASSLFSGTGPDEQYF
cdr3_nt: TGCGCCAGCAGCTTATTCTCCGGGACAGGGCCCGACGAGCAGTACTTC

j_call: TRBJ1-2
d_call: .
v_call: TRBV2
clone_size: once
cdr3_aa: CASSEARGANWDYGYTF
cdr3_nt: TGTGCCAGCAGTGAAGCCCGGGGGGCGAATTGGGACTATGGCTACACCTTC

j_call: TRBJ1-2
d_call: TRBD1
v_call: TRBV5-4
clone_size: .
cdr3_aa: CASREQGPYGYTF
cdr3_nt: TGTGCCAGTCGGGAACAGGGGCCTTATGGCTACACCTTC

j_call: TRBJ1-6
d_call: TRBD1
v_call: TRBV7-8
clone_size: .
cdr3_aa: CASSLGRTGGRSPLHF
cdr3_nt: TGTGCCAGCAGCTTAGGACGGACAGGGGGCCGGTCACCCCTCCACTTT

j_call: TRBJ1-1
d_call: TRBD1
v_call: TRBV12-5
clone_size: .
cdr3_aa: CASGPDRENTEAFF
cdr3_nt: TGTGCTAGTGGTCCGGACAGGGAAAACACTGAAGCTTTCTTT

j_call: TRBJ2-2
d_call: TRBD1
v_call: TRBV5-1
clone_size: .
cdr3_aa: CASSLGRGRNTGELFF
cdr3_nt: TGCGCCAGCAGCTTGGGCAGGGGGCGGAACACCGGGGAGCTGTTTTTT

j_call: TRBJ2-3
d_call: TRBD2
v_call: TRBV5-1
clone_size: .
cdr3_aa: CASRKTVSGGSNTDTQYF
cdr3_nt: TGCGCCAGCCGAAAGACCGTTAGCGGGGGATCAAACACAGATACGCAGTATTTT

j_call: TRBJ1-6
d_call: .
v_call: TRBV6-1
clone_size: .
cdr3_aa: CASSEARAGQFSPLHF
cdr3_nt: TGTGCCAGCAGTGAGGCTCGTGCCGGACAGTTTTCACCCCTCCACTTT

j_call: TRBJ1-6
d_call: TRBD1
v_call: TRBV5-1
clone_size: .
cdr3_aa: CASRGQPNSPLHF
cdr3_nt: TGTGCCAGCAGGGGACAGCCTAATTCACCCCTCCACTTT

j_call: TRBJ2-5
d_call: TRBD2
v_call: TRBV9
clone_size: .
cdr3_aa: CASSTSGSQETQYF
cdr3_nt: TGTGCCAGCAGTACAAGCGGGAGTCAAGAGACCCAGTACTTC

j_call: TRBJ2-2
d_call: .
v_call: TRBV7-3
clone_size: .
cdr3_aa: CASSLSEGGNTGELFF
cdr3_nt: TGTGCCAGCAGCTTATCGGAAGGGGGGAACACCGGGGAGCTGTTTTTT

j_call: TRBJ1-2
d_call: .
v_call: TRBV9
clone_size: .
cdr3_aa: CASSRQAYDYTF
cdr3_nt: TGTGCCAGCAGCCGACAGGCATACGACTACACCTTC

j_call: TRBJ2-7
d_call: TRBD2
v_call: TRBV15
clone_size: .
cdr3_aa: CATSRADWTSGRLYEQYF
cdr3_nt: TGTGCCACCAGCAGAGCTGATTGGACTAGCGGGAGACTCTACGAGCAGTACTTC

j_call: TRBJ2-2
d_call: TRBD2
v_call: TRBV9
clone_size: .
cdr3_aa: CASSGGGRGNTGELFF
cdr3_nt: TGTGCCAGCAGCGGCGGTGGGAGGGGTAACACCGGGGAGCTGTTTTTT

j_call: TRBJ1-4
d_call: .
v_call: TRBV18
clone_size: .
cdr3_aa: CASSPRAGLATNEKLFF
cdr3_nt: TGTGCCAGCTCACCAAGGGCAGGACTTGCAACTAATGAAAAACTGTTTTTT

j_call: TRBJ1-5
d_call: .
v_call: TRBV5-5
clone_size: .
cdr3_aa: CASSGTLGIQPQHF
cdr3_nt: TGTGCCAGCAGCGGGACTTTGGGGATTCAGCCCCAGCATTTT

j_call: TRBJ1-3
d_call: .
v_call: TRBV10-3
clone_size: .
cdr3_aa: CAISEVTGNTIYF
cdr3_nt: TGTGCCATCAGTGAGGTTACTGGAAACACCATATATTTT

j_call: TRBJ1-2
d_call: .
v_call: TRBV19
clone_size: .
cdr3_aa: CASSIKGHGYTF
cdr3_nt: TGTGCCAGTAGTATAAAAGGTCATGGCTACACCTTC

j_call: TRBJ2-3
d_call: TRBD2
v_call: TRBV19
clone_size: .
cdr3_aa: CASSSPGLQDTQYF
cdr3_nt: TGTGCCAGTAGTTCACCGGGACTACAAGATACGCAGTATTTT

j_call: TRBJ2-7
d_call: TRBD2
v_call: TRBV28
clone_size: .
cdr3_aa: CASMRGGGEQYF
cdr3_nt: TGTGCCAGCATGCGGGGGGGCGGCGAGCAGTACTTC

j_call: TRBJ2-2
d_call: TRBD1
v_call: TRBV7-7
clone_size: .
cdr3_aa: CASSLTTGANTGELFF
cdr3_nt: TGTGCTAGCAGCTTAACGACAGGGGCGAACACCGGGGAGCTGTTTTTT

j_call: TRBJ1-1
d_call: .
v_call: TRBV6-6
clone_size: .
cdr3_aa: CASGGWAEAFF
cdr3_nt: TGTGCCAGCGGGGGGTGGGCTGAAGCTTTCTTT

j_call: TRBJ1-2
d_call: .
v_call: TRBV27
clone_size: .
cdr3_aa: CASSSGTYPNYGYTF
cdr3_nt: TGTGCCAGCAGTTCCGGGACATACCCTAACTATGGCTACACCTTC

j_call: TRBJ2-3
d_call: .
v_call: TRBV6-5
clone_size: .
cdr3_aa: CASSYSGRGSTDTQYF
cdr3_nt: TGTGCCAGCAGTTACTCGGGAAGAGGTAGCACAGATACGCAGTATTTT

j_call: TRBJ1-2
d_call: .
v_call: TRBV7-8
clone_size: .
cdr3_aa: CASSLVENYGYTF
cdr3_nt: TGTGCCAGCAGCTTAGTGGAGAACTATGGCTACACCTTC

j_call: TRBJ1-4
d_call: .
v_call: TRBV2
clone_size: once
cdr3_aa: CASSEWAKEKLFF
cdr3_nt: TGTGCCAGCAGTGAGTGGGCTAAGGAAAAACTGTTTTTT

j_call: TRBJ1-4
d_call: .
v_call: TRBV18
clone_size: .
cdr3_aa: CASSKEQGGTNEKLFF
cdr3_nt: TGTGCCAGCTCCAAAGAACAGGGCGGAACTAATGAAAAACTGTTTTTT

j_call: TRBJ1-6
d_call: .
v_call: TRBV19
clone_size: .
cdr3_aa: CASSIGGNNSPLHF
cdr3_nt: TGTGCCAGTAGTATAGGGGGTAATAATTCACCCCTCCACTTT

j_call: TRBJ1-5
d_call: TRBD1
v_call: TRBV6-6
clone_size: .
cdr3_aa: CASSSTQGTPDQPQHF
cdr3_nt: TGTGCCAGCAGTTCGACACAGGGGACTCCGGATCAGCCCCAGCATTTT

j_call: TRBJ1-1
d_call: .
v_call: TRBV6-1
clone_size: .
cdr3_aa: CASSPSLEAFF
cdr3_nt: TGTGCCAGCAGTCCCAGTCTTGAAGCTTTCTTT

j_call: TRBJ1-3
d_call: .
v_call: TRBV19
clone_size: .
cdr3_aa: CASNHWGGSGNTIYF
cdr3_nt: TGTGCCAGCAACCATTGGGGGGGCTCTGGAAACACCATATATTTT

j_call: TRBJ2-3
d_call: .
v_call: TRBV29-1
clone_size: .
cdr3_aa: CSGTASTDTQYF
cdr3_nt: TGCAGCGGGACCGCCTCCACAGATACGCAGTATTTT

j_call: TRBJ2-5
d_call: .
v_call: TRBV6-6
clone_size: .
cdr3_aa: CASTLGGPQETQYF
cdr3_nt: TGTGCCAGCACTCTCGGGGGGCCACAAGAGACCCAGTACTTC

j_call: TRBJ1-1
d_call: .
v_call: TRBV21-1
clone_size: .
cdr3_aa: CASNPKQNSPGPLNTEAFF
cdr3_nt: TGTGCCAGCAATCCCAAGCAAAATTCCCCCGGGCCCCTGAACACTGAAGCTTTCTTT